This T cell receptor beta chain was identified during a study of blood T cell repertoires in COVID-19. Turning to the study itself: The United States, Italy and Spain supplied acute and convalescent COVID-19 samples.

V lost 3 bases, J lost 5 bases, and 3 bases stayed unmatched. CDR1 is MGHRA and CDR2 is YSYEKL in the germline V gene. The CDR3 has 14 residues. The table came from immunoSEQ multiplex PCR; TCRdb's copy has only in-frame clones and leaves some out. The sample has some 200,000 clones; approximately 92% are singletons. The clonotype originates from a woman between 18 and 29 years old in a cohort exposed to, infected with or recovered from COVID-19 (not recorded which). The sequencing input was PBMCs or T cells enriched from blood (not recorded which). The chain combines TRBV4-1 with TRBJ1-5; TRBD1 matches at 8 bases. The CDR3 DNA reads as TGCGCCAGCAGCCACGGGACAGGCGATCAGCCCCAGCATTTT. This translates into CASSHGTGDQPQHF.